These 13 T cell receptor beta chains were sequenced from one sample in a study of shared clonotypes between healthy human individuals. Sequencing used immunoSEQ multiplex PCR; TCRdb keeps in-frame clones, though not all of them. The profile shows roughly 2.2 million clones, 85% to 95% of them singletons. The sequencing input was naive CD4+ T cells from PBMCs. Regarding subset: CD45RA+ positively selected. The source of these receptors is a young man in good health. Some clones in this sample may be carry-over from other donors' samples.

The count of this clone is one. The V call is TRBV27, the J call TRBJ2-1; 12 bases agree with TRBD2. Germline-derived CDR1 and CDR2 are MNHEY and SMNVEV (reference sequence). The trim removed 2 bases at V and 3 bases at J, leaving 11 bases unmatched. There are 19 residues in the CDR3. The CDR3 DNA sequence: TGTGCCAGCAGTTTAAGGCTAGCGGGAGGGCCTTGGATCTACAATGAGCAGTTCTTC. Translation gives CASSLRLAGGPWIYNEQFF.

CDR3 sequence reads: CAWRDGRSSTLHF. The CDR3 bases are TGTGCCTGGCGGGACGGCCGGTCTTCCACCCTCCACTTT. The chain joins TRBV30 to TRBJ1-6; D may be TRBD1 (5 bases). With 5 bases removed from V and 14 bases from J, the gap between germline ends came to 19 bases. The CDR3 has 13 amino acids. CDR1 and CDR2 from the germline V gene are GTSNPN and SVGIG (reference sequence).

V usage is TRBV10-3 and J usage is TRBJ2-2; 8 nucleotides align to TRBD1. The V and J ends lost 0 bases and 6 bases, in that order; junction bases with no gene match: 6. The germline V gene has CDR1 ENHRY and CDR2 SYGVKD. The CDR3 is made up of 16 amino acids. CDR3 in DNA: TGTGCCATCAGTGAGTCGAGGACAGGGCTTTCCGGGGAGCTGTTTTTT. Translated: CAISESRTGLSGELFF.

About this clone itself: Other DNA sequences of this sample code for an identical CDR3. CDR3 DNA: TGTGCCAGCAGCTCACTAGCGGGAGGGTACGAGCAGTACTTC. Translated, it gives CASSSLAGGYEQYF. This rearrangement joins TRBV6-5 to TRBJ2-7, with 13 bases identical to TRBD2. The CDR3 has 14 amino acids. J was trimmed by 4 bases and V by 6 bases; bases with no gene match: 3. Germline lookup yields CDR1 MNHEY and CDR2 SVGAGI.

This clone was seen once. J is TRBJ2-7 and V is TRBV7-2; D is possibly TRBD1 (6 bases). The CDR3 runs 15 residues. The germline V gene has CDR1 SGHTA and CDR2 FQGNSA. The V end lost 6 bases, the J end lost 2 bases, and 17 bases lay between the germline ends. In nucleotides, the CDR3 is TGTGCCAGCAGTCAAAGGAGGCAGGGGACCTACGAGCAGTACTTC. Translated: CASSQRRQGTYEQYF.

CDR3 protein: CASNTPYEQYF. The DNA of the CDR3 is TGTGCCAGCAACACACCCTACGAGCAGTACTTC. The chain has TRBV6-9 and TRBJ2-7; D gene unclear. Trimming took 7 bases from V and 2 from J, leaving 6 bases between them. Germline loops: CDR1 MNHGY, CDR2 SVAAGI. CDR3 length equals 11 residues.

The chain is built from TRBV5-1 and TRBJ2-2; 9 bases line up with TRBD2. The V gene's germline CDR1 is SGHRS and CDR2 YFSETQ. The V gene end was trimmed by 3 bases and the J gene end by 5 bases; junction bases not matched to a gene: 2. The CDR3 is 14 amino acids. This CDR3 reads CASSYSGSTGELFF. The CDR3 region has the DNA TGCGCCAGCAGCTATAGCGGGAGTACCGGGGAGCTGTTTTTT.

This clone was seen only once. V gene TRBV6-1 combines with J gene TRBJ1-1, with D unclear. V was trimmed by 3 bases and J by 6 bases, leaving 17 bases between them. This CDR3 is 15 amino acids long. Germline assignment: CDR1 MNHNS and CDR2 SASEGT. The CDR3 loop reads CASSDPVTKSAEAFF. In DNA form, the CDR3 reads TGTGCCAGCAGTGACCCGGTAACTAAGTCCGCTGAAGCTTTCTTT.

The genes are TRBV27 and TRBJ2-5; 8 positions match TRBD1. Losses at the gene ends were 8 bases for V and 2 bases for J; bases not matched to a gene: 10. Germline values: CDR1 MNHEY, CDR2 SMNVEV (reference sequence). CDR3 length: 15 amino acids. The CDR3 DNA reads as TGTGCCAGCGGTTCCTCGGACAGGGCACAAGAGACCCAGTACTTC. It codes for CASGSSDRAQETQYF.

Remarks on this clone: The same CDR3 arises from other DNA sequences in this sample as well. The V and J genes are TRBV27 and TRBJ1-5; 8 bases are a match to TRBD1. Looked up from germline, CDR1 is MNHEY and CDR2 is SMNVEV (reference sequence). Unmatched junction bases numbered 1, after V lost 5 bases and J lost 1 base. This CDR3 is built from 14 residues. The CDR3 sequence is CASSRQGSNQPQHF. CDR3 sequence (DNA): TGTGCCAGCAGTAGACAGGGGAGCAATCAGCCCCAGCATTTT.

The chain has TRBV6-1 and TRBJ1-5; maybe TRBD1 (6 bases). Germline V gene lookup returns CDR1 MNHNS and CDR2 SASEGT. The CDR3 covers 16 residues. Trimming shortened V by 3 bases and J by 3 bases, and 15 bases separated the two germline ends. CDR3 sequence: CASSDGQPYYNQPQHF. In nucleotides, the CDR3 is TGTGCCAGCAGTGACGGACAGCCTTACTACAATCAGCCCCAGCATTTT.

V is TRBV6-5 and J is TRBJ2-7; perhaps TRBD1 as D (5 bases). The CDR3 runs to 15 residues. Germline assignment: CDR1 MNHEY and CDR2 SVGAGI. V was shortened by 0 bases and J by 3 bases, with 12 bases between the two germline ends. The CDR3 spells CASSYSPDTNYEQYF. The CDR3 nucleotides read TGTGCCAGCAGTTACTCACCGGACACCAACTACGAGCAGTACTTC.

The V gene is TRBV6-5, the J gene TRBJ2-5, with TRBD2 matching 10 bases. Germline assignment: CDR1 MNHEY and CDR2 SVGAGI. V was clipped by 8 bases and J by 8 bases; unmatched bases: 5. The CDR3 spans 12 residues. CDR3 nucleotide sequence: TGTGCCAGCCGAACTAGCGGGGTCACCCAGTACTTC. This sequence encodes CASRTSGVTQYF.